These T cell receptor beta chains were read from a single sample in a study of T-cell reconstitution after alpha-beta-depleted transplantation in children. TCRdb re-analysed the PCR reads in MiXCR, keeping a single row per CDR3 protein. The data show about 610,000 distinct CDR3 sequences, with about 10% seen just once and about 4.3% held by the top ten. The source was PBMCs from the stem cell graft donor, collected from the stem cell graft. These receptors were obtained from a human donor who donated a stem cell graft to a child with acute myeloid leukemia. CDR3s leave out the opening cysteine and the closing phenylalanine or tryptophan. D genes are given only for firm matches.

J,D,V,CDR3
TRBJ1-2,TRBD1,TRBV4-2,ASSQEGQGNYGYT
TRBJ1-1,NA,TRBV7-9,ASSPALDTEAF
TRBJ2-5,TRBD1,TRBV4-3,ASSQGTGQGGFPETQY
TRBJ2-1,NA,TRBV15,ATSRVRGTYNEQF
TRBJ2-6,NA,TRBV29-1,RPRTGSGANVLT
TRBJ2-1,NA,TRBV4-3,ASSQEGVTNNEQF
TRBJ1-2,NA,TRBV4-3,ASSQDRAGPLNYGYT
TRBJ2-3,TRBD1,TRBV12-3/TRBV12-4,ASSPGDRGAEDTQY
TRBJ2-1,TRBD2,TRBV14,ASSQLTSGNNEQF
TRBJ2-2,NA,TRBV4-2,ASSKQGTGELF
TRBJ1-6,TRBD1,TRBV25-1,ATLDRLNNSPLH
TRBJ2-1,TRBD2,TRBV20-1,SALAGGPDEQF
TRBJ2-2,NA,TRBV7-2,ASSWSGGVGTGELF
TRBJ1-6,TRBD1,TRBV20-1,SATTGGFRNSPLH
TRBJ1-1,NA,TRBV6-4,ASSDRAGNTEAF
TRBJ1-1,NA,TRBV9,ASSVNPDKNTEAF
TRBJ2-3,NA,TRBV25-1,ASRSTGPNTQY
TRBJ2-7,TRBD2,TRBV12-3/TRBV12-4,ASSLGTQLAGNEQY
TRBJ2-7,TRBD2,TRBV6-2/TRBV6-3,ASSYVAGLVSDEQY
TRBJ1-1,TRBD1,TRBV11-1,ASSRTGGRLGNTEAF
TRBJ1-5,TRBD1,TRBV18,ASSPGTGGNSNQPQH
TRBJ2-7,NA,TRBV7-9,ASSLGVGSDEQY
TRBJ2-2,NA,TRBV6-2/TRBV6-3,ASRLSPEDWGTGELF
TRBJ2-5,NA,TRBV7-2,ASSPRRGVETQY
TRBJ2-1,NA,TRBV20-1,SRKGSYNEQF
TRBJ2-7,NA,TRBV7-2,ASKVAGSYEQY
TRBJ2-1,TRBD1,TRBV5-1,ASSLGQGLNNEQF
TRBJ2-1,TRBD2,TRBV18,ASSPSSGSDNEQF
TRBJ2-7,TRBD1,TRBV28,ASSLSRTGGDYEQY
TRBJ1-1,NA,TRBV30,AWSAGLGNTEAF
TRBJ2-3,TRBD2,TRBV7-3,ASSFTRGGSDTQY
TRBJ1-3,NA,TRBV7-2,ASSLAYSDGTSH
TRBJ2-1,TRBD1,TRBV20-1,SARRTGEGEQF
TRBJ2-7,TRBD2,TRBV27,ASSSPQAGGTYEQY
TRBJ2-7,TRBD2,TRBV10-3,AIKAAGSELEQY
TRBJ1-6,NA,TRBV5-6,ASSLEGFYNSPLH
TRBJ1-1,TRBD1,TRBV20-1,SADRGTEAF
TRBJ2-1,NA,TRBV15,ATRERRGDYNEQF
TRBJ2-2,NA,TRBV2,ASSAGSGNTGELF
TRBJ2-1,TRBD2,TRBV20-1,SASRLVGGRGDEQF
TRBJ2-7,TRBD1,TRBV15,ATSRGGQGDYEQY
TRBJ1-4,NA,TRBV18,ASSPNGATNEKLF
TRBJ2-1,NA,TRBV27,ASSPRLVSEQF
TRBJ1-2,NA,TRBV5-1,ASSLAGAGTPYGYT
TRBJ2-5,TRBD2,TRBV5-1,ASSTPTRAGDGETQY
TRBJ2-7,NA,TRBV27,ASSWSLAFEQY
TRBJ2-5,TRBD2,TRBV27,ASSKAGTSGETQY
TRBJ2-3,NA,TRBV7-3,ASSLSGGSPPY
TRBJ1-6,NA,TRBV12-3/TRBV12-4,ASSLGRGRGDSPLH
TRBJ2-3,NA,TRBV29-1,SVSRADTQY
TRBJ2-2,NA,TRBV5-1,ASSPSGEAGELF
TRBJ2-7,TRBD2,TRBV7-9,ASSHLESGRREQY
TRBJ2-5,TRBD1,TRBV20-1,SARDTGTVGETQY
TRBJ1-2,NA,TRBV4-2,ASSPGLVYCYT
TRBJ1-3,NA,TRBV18,ASSSSKGNTIY